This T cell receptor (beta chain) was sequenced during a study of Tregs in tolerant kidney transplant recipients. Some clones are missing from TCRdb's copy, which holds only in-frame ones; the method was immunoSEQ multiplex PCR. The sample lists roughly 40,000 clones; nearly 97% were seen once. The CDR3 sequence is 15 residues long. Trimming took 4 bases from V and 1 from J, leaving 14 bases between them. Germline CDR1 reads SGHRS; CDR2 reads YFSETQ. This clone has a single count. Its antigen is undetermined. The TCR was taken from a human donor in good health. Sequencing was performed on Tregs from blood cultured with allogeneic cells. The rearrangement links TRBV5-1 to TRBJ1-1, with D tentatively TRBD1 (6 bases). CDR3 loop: CASSGTGTPNTEAFF. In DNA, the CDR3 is TGCGCCAGCAGCGGAACCGGGACACCGAACACTGAAGCTTTCTTT. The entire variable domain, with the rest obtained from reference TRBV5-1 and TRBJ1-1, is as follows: KAGVTQTPRYLIKTRGQQVTLSCSPISGHRSVSWYQQTPGQGLQFLFEYFSETQRNKGNFPGRFSGRQFSNSRSEMNVSTLELGDSALYLCASSGTGTPNTEAFFGQGTRLTVV.